The 29 T cell receptor beta chains below come from one sample, sequenced in a study of cytomegalovirus exposure and HLA in healthy donors. The PCR contained 60 Vbeta and 13 Jbeta primers. The assay was immunoSEQ multiplex PCR, and TCRdb's table has in-frame clones only and misses some. The data contain over 95,000 clones, over 65% of them singletons. The sample taken for sequencing was PBMCs. The receptor source for this set is a young woman in good health and CMV-seropositive.

This clone was found a few times. The chain is built from TRBV2 and TRBJ1-2, with D possibly being TRBD1 (6 bases). The length of the CDR3 is 10 residues. Germline-derived CDR1 and CDR2 are SNHLY and FYNNEI. The V gene lost 11 bases and the J gene lost 8 bases, with 12 bases spanning the gap. The CDR3 coding sequence is TGTGCCTTAGGGGGAGACGGCTACACCTTC. Translating it yields CALGGDGYTF.

The chain combines TRBV29-1 with TRBJ2-7; the D gene is possibly TRBD1 (8 bases). V lost 6 bases, J lost 2 bases, and 11 bases lay in between. This CDR3 is built from 12 residues. Germline CDR1 reads SQVTM; CDR2 reads ANQGSEA. CDR3 sequence (DNA): TGCAGCGTACAGGGGGGGGCCTACGAGCAGTACTTC. Translated: CSVQGGAYEQYF.

This chain connects TRBV4-1 to TRBJ1-1; tentative D call: TRBD1 (5 bases). The CDR3 contains 16 residues. V lost 3 bases and J lost 0, with 14 bases in between. Germline-derived CDR1 and CDR2 are MGHRA and YSYEKL. The chain's CDR3 is CASSHRTGNMNTEAFF. The CDR3 DNA reads TGCGCCAGCAGCCATAGAACAGGTAATATGAACACTGAAGCTTTCTTT.

V and J are TRBV7-8 and TRBJ1-3; 9 bases are a match to TRBD1. This CDR3 contains 16 residues. Trimming removed 5 bases from V and 2 bases from J; junction bases left unmatched: 7. CDR1 is SGHVS and CDR2 is FQNEAQ in the germline V gene. The CDR3 region is CASSRGGTGTGNTIYF. DNA of the CDR3: TGTGCCAGCAGCCGGGGCGGGACAGGGACTGGAAACACCATATATTTT. The full variable domain, in which reference TRBV7-8 and TRBJ1-3 provide the parts outside the CDR3, is GAGVSQSPRYKVAKRGQDVALRCDPISGHVSLFWYQQALGQGPEFLTYFQNEAQLDKSGLPSDRFFAERPEGSVSTLKIQRTQQEDSAVYLCASSRGGTGTGNTIYFGEGSWLTVV.

V is TRBV27 and J is TRBJ1-1; D may be TRBD1 (5 bases). CDR1 and CDR2 (germline): MNHEY, SMNVEV (reference sequence). The V gene lost 5 bases and the J gene lost 6 bases, with 13 bases spanning the gap. The CDR3 extends over 13 amino acids. In DNA, the CDR3 is TGTGCCAGCAGTCCCGGGACTTACCCTGAAGCTTTCTTT. This codes for CASSPGTYPEAFF.

The chain has TRBV19 and TRBJ2-7; perhaps TRBD1 as D (6 bases). With 5 bases removed from V and 2 bases from J, the gap between germline ends came to 13 bases. Germline V gene data show CDR1 as LNHDA and CDR2 as SQIVND (reference sequence). The CDR3 covers 14 residues. CDR3 nucleotides: TGTGCCAGTAGTCCGTGGACAGAAGCCTACGAGCAGTACTTC. Protein: CASSPWTEAYEQYF. Drawing the rest from reference TRBV19 and TRBJ2-7, the complete variable domain is DGGITQSPKYLFRKEGQNVTLSCEQNLNHDAMYWYRQDPGQGLRLIYYSQIVNDFQKGDIAEGYSVSREKKESFPLTVTSAQKNPTAFYLCASSPWTEAYEQYFGPGTRLTVT.

This clone was observed a few times. The same CDR3 arises from other DNA sequences in this sample as well. The genes are TRBV5-1 and TRBJ2-7; weak D call: TRBD2 (6 bases). The V gene's germline CDR1 is SGHRS and CDR2 YFSETQ. V lost 4 bases, J lost 3 bases, and 11 bases lay in between. CDR3 length equals 13 residues. The CDR3: CASSPGLLYEQYF. CDR3 nucleotides: TGCGCCAGCAGCCCGGGACTCCTCTACGAGCAGTACTTC.

This chain joins TRBV5-1 and TRBJ2-1; 10 bases match TRBD1. Germline CDR1 SGHRS, CDR2 YFSETQ. The junction had 3 bases not matched to a gene; V was cut back by 0 bases and J by 9 bases. The CDR3 contains 14 residues. Here the CDR3 reads CASSLGQGASEQFF. CDR3 nucleotide sequence: TGCGCCAGCAGCTTGGGACAGGGGGCATCTGAGCAGTTCTTC.

This rearrangement joins TRBV18 to TRBJ2-5; D is unresolved. Per germline, CDR1 KGHSH and CDR2 LQKENI. CDR3 length: 12 amino acids. Deletions cut 3 bases from V and 4 bases from J, with 6 bases between. The CDR3 bases are TGTGCCAGCTCACCCGGTACAGAGACCCAGTACTTC. Amino acids: CASSPGTETQYF. The full variable domain, rest sourced from reference TRBV18 and TRBJ2-5, is NAGVMQNPRHLVRRRGQEARLRCSPMKGHSHVYWYRQLPEEGLKFMVYLQKENIIDESGMPKERFSAEFPKEGPSILRIQQVVRGDSAAYFCASSPGTETQYFGPGTRLLVL.

The chain employs TRBV6-4 and TRBJ2-3; TRBD2 matches 8 bases. V dropped 4 bases and J dropped 2; count of bases not matched to a gene: 5. Germline CDR1 is MRHNA and CDR2 is SNTAGT. This CDR3 region has 15 residues. The CDR3 sequence is CASSALAGATDTQYF. CDR3 DNA sequence: TGTGCCAGCAGTGCCCTAGCGGGCGCCACAGATACGCAGTATTTT.

The chain recombines TRBV19 with TRBJ2-5; TRBD2 aligns across 14 bases. Trimming took 6 bases from V and 2 from J; bases not matched to a gene: 2. The CDR3 loop spans 15 amino acids. The germline V gene has CDR1 LNHDA and CDR2 SQIVND (reference sequence). The CDR3 is CASRRLAGGQETQYF. CDR3 bases: TGTGCCAGTAGAAGACTAGCGGGGGGGCAAGAGACCCAGTACTTC.

The chain has TRBV10-3 and TRBJ1-2, with 7 bases identical to TRBD1. The CDR3 is 15 amino acids. The junction had 12 bases not matched to a gene; V was cut back by 2 bases and J by 9 bases. Germline CDR1 ENHRY, CDR2 SYGVKD. Here the CDR3 DNA reads TGTGCCATCAGTGAGAAAAGAACAGGGGTAGCTAGCTACACCTTC. Amino acids: CAISEKRTGVASYTF.

The chain has TRBV7-8 and TRBJ2-1, with TRBD1 identical over 7 bases. With 0 bases clipped from V and 1 base from J, the junction kept 6 bases outside the gene matches. CDR1 SGHVS and CDR2 FQNEAQ come from the germline V gene. The CDR3 runs 17 residues. The DNA of the CDR3 is TGTGCCAGCAGCTTAGCTTGGGCAGGGGGATCCTACAATGAGCAGTTCTTC. Translating it yields CASSLAWAGGSYNEQFF.

The chain carries TRBV6-6 and TRBJ1-1; TRBD1 might be the D (6 bases). CDR1 and CDR2 from the germline V gene are MNHNY and SVGAGI (reference sequence). Trimming cost V 4 bases and J 5 bases, with 11 bases left between them. The CDR3 has 13 residues. This chain's CDR3 is CASSSQGNTEAFF. In nucleotides, the CDR3 is TGTGCCAGCAGTTCACAGGGAAATACTGAAGCTTTCTTT.

The gene calls are TRBV15 and TRBJ2-1, with 10 bases lining up with TRBD2. CDR1 is LNHNV and CDR2 is YYDKDF in the germline V gene (reference sequence). Losses at the gene ends were 6 bases for V and 4 bases for J; bases not matched to a gene: 6. This CDR3 has 15 amino acids. CDR3 DNA sequence: TGTGCCACCAGTCCCCGGACTAGCGGATACAATGAGCAGTTCTTC. It codes for CATSPRTSGYNEQFF.

This chain joins TRBV11-3 and TRBJ2-3, with 9 bases identical to TRBD1. In germline, CDR1 is SGHNT, CDR2 YENEEA. CDR3 length: 16 amino acids. The V segment lost 2 bases and the J segment 0 bases; nucleotides outside the gene matches: 3. The CDR3 sequence is CASSLYGTGSTDTQYF. The CDR3 DNA sequence: TGTGCCAGCAGCTTATACGGGACAGGGAGCACAGATACGCAGTATTTT.

Concerning this clone: Additional DNA sequences in this sample encode the identical CDR3. This sequence joins TRBV4-1 and TRBJ1-4; D remains unclear. The germline V gene has CDR1 MGHRA and CDR2 YSYEKL. V lost 0 bases and J 4 bases, leaving 15 bases between the germline ends. This CDR3 comprises 17 residues. CDR3 loop: CASSQDSGGAVNEKLFF. The CDR3 DNA follows: TGCGCCAGCAGCCAAGATTCGGGAGGCGCGGTTAATGAAAAACTGTTTTTT.

The chain couples TRBV11-3 to TRBJ1-6, with TRBD1 matching 10 bases. The germline V gene has CDR1 SGHNT and CDR2 YENEEA. The CDR3 totals 15 residues. Trimming at V came to 1 base and at J to 6 bases, leaving 0 bases not matched to a gene. CDR3 amino acids: CASSLGDRGNSPLHF. In nucleotides, the CDR3 is TGTGCCAGCAGCTTAGGGGACAGGGGTAATTCACCCCTCCACTTT.

This clone was found once. The chain is built from TRBV6-5 and TRBJ2-1, with 9 bases aligning to TRBD2. Per germline, CDR1 MNHEY and CDR2 SVGAGI. V gave up 2 bases and J gave up 9 bases; unmatched junction bases: 8. The CDR3 loop spans 15 amino acids. DNA of the CDR3: TGTGCCAGCAGTTACGGGGGCGGGAGGGACGCTGAGCAGTTCTTC. Its translation: CASSYGGGRDAEQFF.

This clone was seen once. The same CDR3 also results from other DNA sequences found in this sample. This chain uses TRBV10-3 with TRBJ1-1; possibly TRBD1 for D (6 bases). This CDR3 contains 16 residues. CDR1 is ENHRY, CDR2 SYGVKD, per germline. Trimming left V 5 bases short and J 3 bases short, with 19 bases between. The chain's CDR3 is CAISPTLDSLYTEAFF. In DNA form, the CDR3 reads TGTGCCATCAGTCCGACCTTGGACAGCCTATACACTGAAGCTTTCTTT.

The rearrangement uses TRBV10-3 and TRBJ1-2; D uncertain. V dropped 0 bases and J dropped 7 bases, with 12 bases sitting between them. This CDR3 is built from 14 residues. The germline V gene has CDR1 ENHRY and CDR2 SYGVKD. CDR3 nucleotide sequence: TGTGCCATCAGTGAGTCCCAGGCTCTTGGTGGCTACACCTTC. Its translation is CAISESQALGGYTF.

The chain is built from TRBV10-1 and TRBJ2-1; TRBD1 might be the D (6 bases). The V gene lost 9 bases and the J gene lost 0 bases, with 18 bases spanning the gap. The germline V gene encodes CDR1 WNHNN and CDR2 SYGVQD (reference sequence). The CDR3 covers 16 residues. This CDR3 reads CARNTGLSTSYNEQFF. CDR3 bases: TGCGCCAGGAATACAGGGTTAAGTACCTCCTACAATGAGCAGTTCTTC.

The rearrangement uses TRBV27 and TRBJ2-7, with D unresolved. Looked up from germline, CDR1 is MNHEY and CDR2 is SMNVEV (reference sequence). The CDR3 loop spans 14 amino acids. The germline V and J ends were trimmed by 4 bases and 0 bases, with 10 bases remaining between them. The CDR3 nucleotides read TGTGCCAGCAGTTCCCTGAGTAGCTCCTACGAGCAGTACTTC. This gives the protein CASSSLSSSYEQYF.

This chain links TRBV12-5 with TRBJ1-1; D perhaps matches TRBD1 (5 bases). Trimming pared 2 bases from V and 10 bases from J, leaving 14 bases between. Germline-derived CDR1 and CDR2 are LGHNT and FRNRAP. CDR3 length equals 13 residues. CDR3 in amino acids: CASGLIGDLGAFF. DNA of the CDR3: TGTGCTAGTGGTTTGATCGGGGACTTGGGAGCTTTCTTT.

The gene calls are TRBV27 and TRBJ1-1; D not resolved. V was shortened by 4 bases and J by 0 bases, with 3 bases between the two germline ends. The CDR3 covers 12 residues. Germline V CDR1 and CDR2: MNHEY, SMNVEV (reference sequence). CDR3 loop: CASSSMNTEAFF. In nucleotides, the CDR3 is TGTGCCAGCAGTTCTATGAACACTGAAGCTTTCTTT.

This clone is a singleton in its sample. The chain combines TRBV29-1 with TRBJ1-2; 8 nucleotides align to TRBD1. Germline assignment: CDR1 SQVTM and CDR2 ANQGSEA. The CDR3 sequence is 14 residues long. The V and J ends lost 7 bases and 5 bases, in that order; junction bases with no gene match: 12. This CDR3 is CSAATSDRDYGYTF. The CDR3 nucleotides read TGCAGCGCTGCCACATCGGACAGGGATTATGGCTACACCTTC.

This rearrangement joins TRBV4-2 to TRBJ2-7; TRBD2 aligns across 9 bases. The V gene end was trimmed by 3 bases and the J gene end by 0 bases; junction bases not matched to a gene: 3. The germline V gene encodes CDR1 LGHNA and CDR2 YNFKEQ. This CDR3 is 15 amino acids long. CDR3 sequence reads: CASSHLAGTSYEQYF. In DNA, the CDR3 is TGTGCCAGCAGCCATCTAGCGGGAACCTCCTACGAGCAGTACTTC.

This rearrangement joins TRBV15 to TRBJ1-4; TRBD1 aligns across 7 bases. CDR1 LNHNV and CDR2 YYDKDF come from the germline V gene (reference sequence). This CDR3 is built from 15 residues. The trim removed 0 bases at V and 8 bases at J, leaving 6 bases unmatched. The CDR3, as DNA: TGTGCCACCAGCAGAGATCAACAGGGGTGGGAAAAACTGTTTTTT. Its translation is CATSRDQQGWEKLFF.

J is TRBJ1-1 and V is TRBV11-1, with 8 bases aligning to TRBD1. The CDR3 is made up of 15 amino acids. J was trimmed by 5 bases and V by 1 base; bases with no gene match: 6. The germline CDR1 and CDR2 sequences are SGHAT and FQDESV (reference sequence). CDR3 coding DNA: TGTGCCAGCAGCTTAGGGCAGGGGGCCGCAACTGAAGCTTTCTTT. Amino acid sequence: CASSLGQGAATEAFF.